Listed below are T cell receptor beta chains from one sample, sequenced in a study of blood T cell repertoires in COVID-19. Repertoires were generated with immunoSEQ multiplex PCR, while TCRdb's copy carries only in-frame clones and drops some. The data contain around 230,000 clones, more than 75% of them singletons. The sequenced material came from peripheral blood. These receptor sequences come from a woman aged 60-75 years with active or convalescent COVID-19. The CDR3 runs from the conserved cysteine through the conserved F or W. D genes are given only for firm matches. The size field is filled for only some rows; it gives once, few, many or a size class.

abundance: .
d_gene: TRBD1
j_gene: TRBJ2-5
len: 15
v_gene: TRBV6-2/TRBV6-3
CDR3aa: CASSNRDRAWETQYF
CDR3nt: TGTGCCAGCAGTAACCGGGACAGGGCGTGGGAGACCCAGTACTTC

abundance: .
d_gene: .
j_gene: TRBJ1-2
len: 15
v_gene: TRBV28
CDR3aa: CASSLIGGPISGYTF
CDR3nt: TGTGCCAGCAGTTTAATCGGAGGCCCCATTTCTGGCTACACCTTC

abundance: .
d_gene: .
j_gene: TRBJ2-5
len: 13
v_gene: TRBV2
CDR3aa: CASRSLRQETQYF
CDR3nt: TGTGCCAGCAGATCTTTGCGGCAAGAGACCCAGTACTTC

abundance: few
d_gene: TRBD1
j_gene: TRBJ1-2
len: 15
v_gene: TRBV6-5
CDR3aa: CASIQTQGQGYGYTF
CDR3nt: TGTGCCAGCATCCAAACTCAGGGACAGGGGTATGGCTACACCTTC

abundance: .
d_gene: TRBD1
j_gene: TRBJ1-2
len: 15
v_gene: TRBV5-1
CDR3aa: CASSSIAPRTGGYTF
CDR3nt: TGCGCCAGCAGCTCCATCGCCCCCCGGACAGGGGGCTACACCTTC

abundance: .
d_gene: .
j_gene: TRBJ1-2
len: 14
v_gene: TRBV25-1
CDR3aa: CASSIGTLHYGYTF
CDR3nt: TGTGCCAGCAGTATAGGGACATTACACTATGGCTACACCTTC

abundance: .
d_gene: .
j_gene: TRBJ1-1
len: 14
v_gene: TRBV2
CDR3aa: CASRPGTVDTEAFF
CDR3nt: TGTGCCAGCAGGCCCGGGACTGTGGACACTGAAGCTTTCTTT

abundance: .
d_gene: TRBD2
j_gene: TRBJ2-1
len: 17
v_gene: TRBV6-2/TRBV6-3
CDR3aa: CASSSILAGSLYNEQFF
CDR3nt: TGTGCCAGCAGTTCAATTTTAGCGGGCTCCCTCTACAATGAGCAGTTCTTC

abundance: .
d_gene: .
j_gene: TRBJ1-6
len: 13
v_gene: TRBV6-5
CDR3aa: CASNQRVSSPLHF
CDR3nt: TGTGCCAGCAACCAGAGGGTTAGTTCACCCCTCCACTTT

abundance: .
d_gene: .
j_gene: TRBJ2-7
len: 17
v_gene: TRBV2
CDR3aa: CASSERAAARISYEQYF
CDR3nt: TGTGCCAGCAGTGAACGTGCGGCCGCACGAATCTCCTACGAGCAGTACTTC

abundance: .
d_gene: .
j_gene: TRBJ1-2
len: 16
v_gene: TRBV3-1/TRBV3-2
CDR3aa: CASSQAPGQFGYGYTF
CDR3nt: TGTGCCAGCAGCCAAGCCCCCGGACAGTTTGGCTATGGCTACACCTTC

abundance: .
d_gene: TRBD1
j_gene: TRBJ1-6
len: 15
v_gene: TRBV4-1
CDR3aa: CASSQDIRGNSPLHF
CDR3nt: TGCGCCAGCAGCCAAGATATCAGGGGGAATTCACCCCTCCACTTT

abundance: .
d_gene: .
j_gene: TRBJ1-1
len: 12
v_gene: TRBV29-1
CDR3aa: CSVGRTSPEAFF
CDR3nt: TGCAGCGTTGGGCGGACAAGTCCTGAAGCTTTCTTT

abundance: .
d_gene: .
j_gene: TRBJ2-1
len: 15
v_gene: TRBV11-3
CDR3aa: CASSLGPPGYNEQFF
CDR3nt: TGTGCCAGCAGCTTAGGCCCCCCAGGTTACAATGAGCAGTTCTTC

abundance: .
d_gene: TRBD1
j_gene: TRBJ1-5
len: 13
v_gene: TRBV18
CDR3aa: CASSPTGSQPQHF
CDR3nt: TGTGCCAGCTCACCGACAGGGAGTCAGCCCCAGCATTTT

abundance: few
d_gene: .
j_gene: TRBJ2-2
len: 14
v_gene: TRBV19
CDR3aa: CASSIGGDVGELFF
CDR3nt: TGTGCCAGTAGTATAGGCGGGGATGTGGGGGAGCTGTTTTTT

abundance: few
d_gene: .
j_gene: TRBJ1-1
len: 14
v_gene: TRBV2
CDR3aa: CASRREAGNTEAFF
CDR3nt: TGTGCCAGCAGGAGGGAAGCAGGGAACACTGAAGCTTTCTTT

abundance: .
d_gene: .
j_gene: TRBJ2-5
len: 13
v_gene: TRBV12-3/TRBV12-4
CDR3aa: CASSFRQGGTQYF
CDR3nt: TGTGCCAGCAGTTTTCGGCAGGGTGGGACCCAGTACTTC

abundance: .
d_gene: .
j_gene: TRBJ1-2
len: 12
v_gene: TRBV28
CDR3aa: CASSWGDYGYTF
CDR3nt: TGTGCCAGCAGTTGGGGAGACTATGGCTACACCTTC

abundance: once
d_gene: TRBD1
j_gene: TRBJ1-1
len: 15
v_gene: TRBV4-1
CDR3aa: CASSQGQDRATEAFF
CDR3nt: TGCGCCAGCAGCCAAGGGCAGGACAGGGCCACTGAAGCTTTCTTT

abundance: .
d_gene: .
j_gene: TRBJ2-2
len: 14
v_gene: TRBV21-1
CDR3aa: CASSKAAPPGELFF
CDR3nt: TGTGCCAGCAGCAAAGCGGCCCCTCCCGGGGAGCTGTTTTTT

abundance: few
d_gene: .
j_gene: TRBJ2-7
len: 14
v_gene: TRBV7-9
CDR3aa: CASSLVSQSYEQYF
CDR3nt: TGTGCCAGCAGCTTAGTATCACAATCCTACGAGCAGTACTTC

abundance: .
d_gene: TRBD1
j_gene: TRBJ1-1
len: 15
v_gene: TRBV7-9
CDR3aa: CASSPNRGRDTEAFF
CDR3nt: TGTGCCAGCAGCCCAAACAGGGGGCGGGACACTGAAGCTTTCTTT

abundance: .
d_gene: .
j_gene: TRBJ1-5
len: 15
v_gene: TRBV6-6
CDR3aa: CASSKPTESNQPQHF
CDR3nt: TGTGCCAGCAGTAAACCGACAGAAAGCAATCAGCCCCAGCATTTT